The rows below give T cell receptor beta chains drawn from one sample of a study of neurological immune-mediated disorders. In TCRdb, the 5' RACE reads were re-called with MiXCR into one record per CDR3 protein. This sample has 27,000 or so distinct CDR3 sequences, with 20% to 25% found just once. What was sequenced was PBMCs. Source of these receptors: a woman between 55 and 75 years old in good health. Both conserved end residues are part of each CDR3. Each record gives: V gene, J gene, CDR3 protein.

v_call: TRBV12-5; j_call: TRBJ2-2; cdr3_aa: CASGLGHQNTGELFF
v_call: TRBV11-2; j_call: TRBJ2-7; cdr3_aa: CASSLDRTSEGKF
v_call: TRBV12-3/TRBV12-4; j_call: TRBJ2-4; cdr3_aa: CASSLGSGVGAKNIQYF
v_call: TRBV9; j_call: TRBJ1-1; cdr3_aa: CASSATLNTEAFF
v_call: TRBV5-6; j_call: TRBJ2-3; cdr3_aa: CASSLVGGMKDTQYF
v_call: TRBV10-3; j_call: TRBJ2-5; cdr3_aa: CAISTKIRAPETQYF
v_call: TRBV4-1; j_call: TRBJ1-2; cdr3_aa: CASSQEAGGPYYGYTF
v_call: TRBV7-2; j_call: TRBJ1-5; cdr3_aa: CASALQGANGHQPQHF
v_call: TRBV5-1; j_call: TRBJ2-1; cdr3_aa: CASSPEDSYNEQFF
v_call: TRBV28; j_call: TRBJ2-7; cdr3_aa: CASSQGGIGSYEQYF
v_call: TRBV6-2/TRBV6-3; j_call: TRBJ1-1; cdr3_aa: CASSYSQGRAFF
v_call: TRBV15; j_call: TRBJ1-2; cdr3_aa: CAIWGGTAPNYGYTF
v_call: TRBV20-1; j_call: TRBJ2-3; cdr3_aa: CSARDRASTDTQYF